This T cell receptor (beta chain) is drawn from a study of blood T cell repertoires in COVID-19. Study-wide background: Sample material is recorded as cDNA or gDNA derived from T cells, B-cell-depleted T cells, or PBMCs.

Only in-frame clones appear in the TCRdb table, and some are missing; sequencing was by immunoSEQ multiplex PCR. The sample includes about 120,000 clones, under 85% of them seen just once. Germline V gene sequence: CDR1 SGHDT, CDR2 YYEEEE. J lost 12 bases, V lost 0 bases, and 2 bases had no gene match. The CDR3 covers 12 residues. The receptor was derived from a man aged 60 to 75 with acute or convalescent COVID-19. The chain links TRBV5-6 to TRBJ1-5; 8 nucleotides align to TRBD1. Sequencing was done on a sample of peripheral blood. CDR3 sequence (DNA): TGTGCCAGCAGCTTGGTTGACAGGGGCCAGCATTTT. Residues: CASSLVDRGQHF.